Listed here are 29 T cell receptor beta chains from one sample, sequenced in a study of blood T cell repertoires in COVID-19. Here immunoSEQ multiplex PCR was the method, and the copy in TCRdb shows in-frame clones only, minus some. The sample has about 74,000 clones; almost 85% are singletons. Specimen: peripheral blood. The source of these receptors is a man in his 70s with acute or convalescent COVID-19.

This chain uses TRBV19 with TRBJ1-5; no firm D call. The CDR3 has 14 residues. The V end was cut by 3 bases, the J end by 0 bases, with 6 bases between. Germline lookup yields CDR1 LNHDA and CDR2 SQIVND (reference sequence). The CDR3 loop reads CASSIYYSNQPQHF. The DNA for the CDR3 is TGTGCCAGTAGTATTTACTATAGCAATCAGCCCCAGCATTTT. Variable domain in full (rest from reference TRBV19 and TRBJ1-5): DGGITQSPKYLFRKEGQNVTLSCEQNLNHDAMYWYRQDPGQGLRLIYYSQIVNDFQKGDIAEGYSVSREKKESFPLTVTSAQKNPTAFYLCASSIYYSNQPQHFGDGTRLSIL.

The chain uses TRBV18 and TRBJ2-1, with 10 bases that match TRBD2. CDR3 length equals 15 residues. Germline trimming cut 8 bases from V and 4 bases from J; bases unmatched to any gene: 8. Germline V gene sequence: CDR1 KGHSH, CDR2 LQKENI. CDR3 in DNA: TGTGCCAGCACCCCAACTAGCGGGACTTACAATGAGCAGTTCTTC. This sequence encodes CASTPTSGTYNEQFF. The full variable domain, rest sourced from reference TRBV18 and TRBJ2-1, is NAGVMQNPRHLVRRRGQEARLRCSPMKGHSHVYWYRQLPEEGLKFMVYLQKENIIDESGMPKERFSAEFPKEGPSILRIQQVVRGDSAAYFCASTPTSGTYNEQFFGPGTRLTVL.

This clone was seen only a few times. V is TRBV25-1 and J is TRBJ1-1, with a possible D match to TRBD1 (6 bases). Trimming removed 1 base from V and 1 base from J, with 7 bases in between. This CDR3 has 14 residues. Germline-derived CDR1 and CDR2 are MGHDK and SYGVNS. For the CDR3, the DNA is TGTGCCAGCAGTGAATCAGGGGAGAACACTGAAGCTTTCTTT. Amino acids: CASSESGENTEAFF.

The J gene is TRBJ2-1, the V gene TRBV10-3; maybe TRBD1 (5 bases). The germline V and J ends were trimmed by 6 bases and 0 bases, with 6 bases remaining between them. This CDR3 is 13 amino acids long. The germline V gene encodes CDR1 ENHRY and CDR2 SYGVKD. CDR3 in DNA: TGTGCCATCAGACAGGACTCCTACAATGAGCAGTTCTTC. Translation: CAIRQDSYNEQFF.

V gene TRBV5-1 combines with J gene TRBJ2-2, with 11 bases aligning to TRBD2. This CDR3 is built from 18 residues. Per germline, CDR1 SGHRS and CDR2 YFSETQ. V was pared by 3 bases and J by 4 bases, with 11 bases of the junction left unmatched. The CDR3 sequence is CASSWLLAGGESTGELFF. CDR3 sequence (DNA): TGCGCCAGCAGCTGGCTCCTAGCGGGAGGTGAAAGCACCGGGGAGCTGTTTTTT.

This clone was found once. V gene TRBV5-8 combines with J gene TRBJ2-1, with 13 bases aligning to TRBD2. Germline CDR1 SGHTS, CDR2 YDEGEE. This CDR3 contains 16 residues. The J segment lost 8 bases and the V segment lost 4 bases, leaving 9 bases of the junction unmatched. The CDR3 spells CASSTGLAGVFDEQFF. CDR3 bases: TGTGCCAGCAGCACCGGACTAGCGGGAGTCTTCGATGAGCAGTTCTTC.

This rearrangement joins TRBV27 to TRBJ2-5; TRBD1 might be the D (6 bases). Germline V CDR1 and CDR2: MNHEY, SMNVEV (reference sequence). There are 18 residues in the CDR3. V lost 2 bases to trimming and J lost 3 bases, with 22 bases between them. This CDR3 reads CASSLSRTGHRLKETQYF. DNA for the CDR3: TGTGCCAGCAGTTTAAGCCGGACGGGACACCGCCTCAAAGAGACCCAGTACTTC.

The gene calls are TRBV4-1 and TRBJ1-6; possibly TRBD1 for D (6 bases). V was cut by 4 bases and J by 6 bases, with 16 bases left in between. CDR1 is MGHRA and CDR2 is YSYEKL in the germline V gene. There are 16 residues in the CDR3. In nucleotides, the CDR3 is TGCGCCAGCAGCCCTACACTACAGGGAGTTAATTCACCCCTCCACTTT. This sequence encodes CASSPTLQGVNSPLHF.

The chain joins TRBV7-3 to TRBJ2-5; TRBD1 matches 7 bases. The V gene end was trimmed by 5 bases and the J gene end by 5 bases; junction bases not matched to a gene: 8. The V gene's germline CDR1 is SGHTA and CDR2 FQGTGA. The CDR3 totals 14 residues. The CDR3, as DNA: TGTGCCAGCAGCGTCCCGACAGGGTGGGAGACCCAGTACTTC. Translated, it gives CASSVPTGWETQYF.

The chain is built from TRBV10-3 and TRBJ2-1; 8 positions match TRBD1. Germline CDR1 ENHRY, CDR2 SYGVKD. After removal of 6 bases from V and 4 bases from J, the junction contained 2 bases not matched to a gene. The CDR3 sequence is 13 residues long. CDR3 sequence (DNA): TGTGCCATCAGCCGGGACAGGTACAATGAGCAGTTCTTC. Encoded protein: CAISRDRYNEQFF.

This chain uses TRBV6-6 with TRBJ1-1, with D possibly being TRBD1 (5 bases). CDR1 is MNHNY, CDR2 SVGAGI, per germline (reference sequence). The V end lost 11 bases, the J end lost 1 base, and 17 bases lay between the germline ends. The CDR3 contains 14 residues. CDR3 amino acids: CAGSKAGSNTEAFF. The CDR3 DNA sequence: TGTGCCGGATCAAAGGCAGGGTCGAACACTGAAGCTTTCTTT.

The chain couples TRBV11-3 to TRBJ2-2; TRBD1 matches 8 bases. With V trimmed by 6 bases and J by 7 bases, 7 bases remained unmatched. Germline CDR1 SGHNT, CDR2 YENEEA. The length of the CDR3 is 14 residues. The CDR3 bases are TGTGCCAGCAGTTCAGGGGGCTGGTTCGGGGAGCTGTTTTTT. Its translation: CASSSGGWFGELFF.

This clone occurred a few times. CDR3 protein: CSAYGGEKLFF. CDR3 in DNA: TGCAGTGCTTACGGGGGAGAAAAACTGTTTTTT. The rearrangement joins TRBV20-1 to TRBJ1-4, with D maybe TRBD1 (5 bases). The CDR3 sequence is 11 residues long. Germline CDR1 DFQATT, CDR2 SNEGSKA (reference sequence). Trimming shortened V by 5 bases and J by 8 bases, and 9 bases separated the two germline ends.

The table lists this clone with a few counts. The chain combines TRBV6-6 with TRBJ2-7, with a weak D call TRBD2 (6 bases). The V end was cut by 6 bases, the J end by 0 bases, with 21 bases between. The CDR3 extends over 17 amino acids. Germline lookup yields CDR1 MNHNY and CDR2 SVGAGI (reference sequence). The CDR3 reads CASRRGDSYPGSYEQYF. In DNA, the CDR3 is TGTGCCAGCAGACGAGGGGACTCTTATCCCGGCTCCTACGAGCAGTACTTC.

This clone was detected once. The chain carries TRBV12-3 or TRBV12-4 and TRBJ1-1, with unresolved D. With 8 bases removed from V and 1 base from J, the gap between germline ends came to 5 bases. The CDR3 sequence is 11 residues long. The CDR3 bases are TGTGCCAGCTCTAAGAACACTGAAGCTTTCTTT. Amino acid sequence: CASSKNTEAFF.

The J gene is TRBJ1-5, the V gene TRBV7-9, with a tentative D call TRBD1 (5 bases). Trimming pared 1 base from V and 5 bases from J, leaving 12 bases between. Germline V gene data show CDR1 as SEHNR and CDR2 as FQNEAQ (reference sequence). This CDR3 has 15 amino acids. CDR3 DNA: TGTGCCAGCAGCTTAGGCGGGGGGAGGGATCAGCCCCAGCATTTT. Its translation is CASSLGGGRDQPQHF.

This chain links TRBV6-5 with TRBJ1-2, with TRBD1 matching 8 bases. V trimming: 2 bases; J trimming: 3 bases; junction bases outside the gene matches: 5. CDR1 MNHEY and CDR2 SVGAGI come from the germline V gene. The CDR3 covers 15 residues. CDR3 sequence reads: CASSYGSGGDYGYTF. DNA of the CDR3: TGTGCCAGCAGTTACGGCTCAGGGGGCGACTATGGCTACACCTTC.

The chain recombines TRBV3-1 (or the pseudogene TRBV3-2) with TRBJ1-1, with unresolved D. Germline values: CDR1 LGHDT, CDR2 YNNKEL (reference sequence). The CDR3 loop spans 16 amino acids. V was trimmed by 2 bases and J by 1 base, leaving 14 bases between them. The CDR3 region is CASSQIPLAQNTEAFF. CDR3 nucleotides: TGTGCCAGCAGCCAAATCCCTCTAGCACAGAACACTGAAGCTTTCTTT.

The V and J genes are TRBV7-9 and TRBJ2-7; the D is unclear. V lost 5 bases, J lost 6 bases, and 14 bases lay in between. Germline V gives CDR1 SEHNR, CDR2 FQNEAQ (reference sequence). The CDR3 length is 13 residues. CDR3 protein: CASSPTKAGEQYF. DNA of the CDR3: TGTGCCAGCAGCCCCACTAAAGCCGGCGAGCAGTACTTC. Together with reference TRBV7-9 and TRBJ2-7, the CDR3 gives the full variable domain: DTGVSQNPRHKITKRGQNVTFRCDPISEHNRLYWYRQTLGQGPEFLTYFQNEAQLEKSRLLSDRFSAERPKGSFSTLEIQRTEQGDSAMYLCASSPTKAGEQYFGPGTRLTVT.

The rearrangement joins TRBV28 to TRBJ2-1, with D maybe TRBD1 (6 bases). The CDR3 sequence is 13 residues long. Between the trimmed V and J ends, which lost 5 bases and 7 bases, there was a span of 12 bases. Germline V gene sequence: CDR1 MDHEN, CDR2 SYDVKM. The CDR3 protein is CASSASGTNEQFF. CDR3 nucleotide sequence: TGTGCCAGCAGTGCTTCCGGGACAAATGAGCAGTTCTTC.

The rearrangement links TRBV28 to TRBJ1-5, with D maybe TRBD1 (5 bases). The CDR3 is made up of 14 amino acids. CDR1 and CDR2 (germline): MDHEN, SYDVKM. Trimming took off 5 bases at V and 3 bases at J, with 11 bases between the two ends. The CDR3 reads CASSRRQLNQPQHF. DNA for the CDR3: TGTGCCAGCAGTCGAAGACAGCTCAATCAGCCCCAGCATTTT. The variable domain in full, with the rest retrieved from reference TRBV28 and TRBJ1-5, is DVKVTQSSRYLVKRTGEKVFLECVQDMDHENMFWYRQDPGLGLRLIYFSYDVKMKEKGDIPEGYSVSREKKERFSLILESASTNQTSMYLCASSRRQLNQPQHFGDGTRLSIL.

This chain joins TRBV7-9 and TRBJ2-7; 10 bases agree with TRBD2. With 4 bases clipped from V and 3 bases from J, the junction kept 9 bases outside the gene matches. The CDR3 has 16 residues. Germline loops: CDR1 SEHNR, CDR2 FQNEAQ (reference sequence). The CDR3 nucleotides read TGTGCCAGCAGCTCTTTTAGCGGGAGGACGTACTACGAGCAGTACTTC. Translated, it gives CASSSFSGRTYYEQYF.

The chain recombines TRBV15 with TRBJ1-4; no definite D call. This CDR3 comprises 15 residues. CDR1 and CDR2 (germline): LNHNV, YYDKDF (reference sequence). V lost 2 bases and J 8 bases, leaving 15 bases between the germline ends. The CDR3 DNA follows: TGTGCCACCAGCAGAACGGCGGGAGTAGGAGAAAAACTGTTTTTT. It yields the protein CATSRTAGVGEKLFF. The variable domain in full, with the rest retrieved from reference TRBV15 and TRBJ1-4, is DAMVIQNPRYQVTQFGKPVTLSCSQTLNHNVMYWYQQKSSQAPKLLFHYYDKDFNNEADTPDNFQSRRPNTSFCFLDIRSPGLGDTAMYLCATSRTAGVGEKLFFGSGTQLSVL.

The chain carries TRBV7-9 and TRBJ1-1; 9 bases align to TRBD1. Germline CDR1 SEHNR, CDR2 FQNEAQ (reference sequence). V lost 5 bases, J lost 11 bases, and 9 bases stayed unmatched. This CDR3 has 13 residues. The CDR3 loop is CASSPQQGAWAFF. The CDR3 DNA follows: TGTGCCAGCAGCCCCCAACAGGGGGCTTGGGCTTTCTTT.

This clone showed up just once. The V and J genes are TRBV5-5 and TRBJ1-5, with D unresolved. The CDR3 is 13 residues long. Germline V gene lookup returns CDR1 SGHKS and CDR2 YYEKEE (reference sequence). The V gene lost 4 bases and the J gene lost 1 base, with 6 bases spanning the gap. CDR3 sequence (DNA): TGTGCCAGCAGCGCGAACAGCAATCAGCCCCAGCATTTT. It specifies CASSANSNQPQHF.

V and J are TRBV5-1 and TRBJ2-3; 8 bases fit TRBD2. The CDR3 has 14 residues. Germline loops: CDR1 SGHRS, CDR2 YFSETQ. The junction had 5 bases not matched to a gene; V was cut back by 4 bases and J by 4 bases. CDR3 coding DNA: TGCGCCAGCAGCCCGGGGGGGGGACCAGATACGCAGTATTTT. Translated, it gives CASSPGGGPDTQYF.

The chain couples TRBV28 to TRBJ2-7, with TRBD1 matching 10 bases. V shed 6 bases, J shed 6 bases, and the junction held 11 bases outside the gene matches. Germline V gene data show CDR1 as MDHEN and CDR2 as SYDVKM. This CDR3 contains 15 residues. The CDR3: CASSTPGTGVGEQYF. CDR3 DNA sequence: TGTGCCAGCAGCACCCCTGGGACAGGGGTGGGCGAGCAGTACTTC.

J is TRBJ1-2 and V is TRBV27, with 8 bases identical to TRBD1. With V trimmed by 4 bases and J by 4 bases, 11 bases remained unmatched. The germline gives CDR1 MNHEY, CDR2 SMNVEV (reference sequence). This CDR3 has 16 amino acids. For the CDR3, the DNA is TGTGCCAGCAGTTCCTCAGGACAGGGCTTCGTCTATGGCTACACCTTC. Encoded protein: CASSSSGQGFVYGYTF.

The rearrangement joins TRBV15 to TRBJ2-7, with a weak D call TRBD2 (5 bases). This CDR3 region has 15 residues. The V gene's germline CDR1 is LNHNV and CDR2 YYDKDF (reference sequence). Trimming took 0 bases from V and 4 from J, leaving 13 bases between them. The CDR3 reads CATSRERTVPYEQYF. The CDR3 bases are TGTGCCACCAGCAGAGAGCGGACTGTCCCGTACGAGCAGTACTTC.